This T cell receptor beta chain stems from a study of T cells in Graves' hyperthyroidism and ophthalmopathy. J was trimmed by 6 bases and V by 0 bases; bases with no gene match: 6. Germline V gives CDR1 KGHSH, CDR2 LQKENI. The CDR3 length is 15 residues. There were TCR beta CDR3 regions amplified from RNA transcripts. The study used the HTBI primer set for a first-round RT-PCR of the TCR CDR3. Each CDR3 protein gets one entry after TCRdb re-called the multiplex PCR reads with MiXCR. The sample lists more than 500,000 distinct CDR3 sequences; approximately 14% were seen once. A single count supports this clonotype.

Sequences were obtained from blood. This chain links TRBV18 with TRBJ2-7, with 9 bases identical to TRBD1. The receptor comes from a woman between 40 and 50 years old with Graves' ophthalmopathy. The CDR3 protein is CASSPPGTGRGEQYF. In DNA, the CDR3 is TGTGCCAGCTCACCACCTGGGACAGGGCGAGGCGAGCAGTACTTC.